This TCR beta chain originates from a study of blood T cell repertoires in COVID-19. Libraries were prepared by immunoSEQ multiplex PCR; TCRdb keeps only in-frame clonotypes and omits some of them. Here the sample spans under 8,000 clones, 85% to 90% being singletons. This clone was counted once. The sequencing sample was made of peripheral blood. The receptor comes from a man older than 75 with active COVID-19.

The CDR3 here is CASSLNSGRNEQFF. CDR3 in DNA: TGCGCCAGCAGCTTGAATAGCGGGAGGAATGAGCAGTTCTTC. The chain combines TRBV5-1 with TRBJ2-1; 10 nucleotides line up with TRBD2. The CDR3 has 14 amino acids. After removal of 1 base from V and 7 bases from J, the junction contained 2 bases not matched to a gene. The germline gives CDR1 SGHRS, CDR2 YFSETQ.